This TCR beta chain was recovered during a study of shared clonotypes between healthy human individuals. Findings and limits, study-wide: Among a handful of donors, roughly 5.4% of naive CD4 clonotypes were found in common. Even with large depth, rarefaction showed that sorted-subset sequencing was incomplete.

The germline V gene encodes CDR1 GTSNPN and CDR2 SVGIG (reference sequence). The CDR3 extends over 16 amino acids. V dropped 5 bases and J dropped 4; count of bases not matched to a gene: 15. Every donor, a Caucasian adult, lived in Nashville, Tennessee. Sequenced by immunoSEQ multiplex PCR; TCRdb stores in-frame clones only, minus some. The sample has a few million clones, 90% to 96% seen once. Turning to this clone: Its antigen is currently unknown.

The TCR comes from a young man in good health. Input material: naive CD4+ T cells sorted from blood. Subset given: CD45RA+ positively selected. J is TRBJ2-3 and V is TRBV30; 7 nucleotides align to TRBD1. CDR3 in DNA: TGTGCCTGGGGAAGATCCAAACTCGGGACAGCAGATACGCAGTATTTT. Its translation is CAWGRSKLGTADTQYF. Full variable domain (missing parts from reference TRBV30 and TRBJ2-3): SQTIHQWPATLVQPVGSPLSLECTVEGTSNPNLYWYRQAAGRGLQLLFYSVGIGQISSEVPQNLSASRPQDRQFILSSKKLLLSDSGFYLCAWGRSKLGTADTQYFGPGTRLTVL.